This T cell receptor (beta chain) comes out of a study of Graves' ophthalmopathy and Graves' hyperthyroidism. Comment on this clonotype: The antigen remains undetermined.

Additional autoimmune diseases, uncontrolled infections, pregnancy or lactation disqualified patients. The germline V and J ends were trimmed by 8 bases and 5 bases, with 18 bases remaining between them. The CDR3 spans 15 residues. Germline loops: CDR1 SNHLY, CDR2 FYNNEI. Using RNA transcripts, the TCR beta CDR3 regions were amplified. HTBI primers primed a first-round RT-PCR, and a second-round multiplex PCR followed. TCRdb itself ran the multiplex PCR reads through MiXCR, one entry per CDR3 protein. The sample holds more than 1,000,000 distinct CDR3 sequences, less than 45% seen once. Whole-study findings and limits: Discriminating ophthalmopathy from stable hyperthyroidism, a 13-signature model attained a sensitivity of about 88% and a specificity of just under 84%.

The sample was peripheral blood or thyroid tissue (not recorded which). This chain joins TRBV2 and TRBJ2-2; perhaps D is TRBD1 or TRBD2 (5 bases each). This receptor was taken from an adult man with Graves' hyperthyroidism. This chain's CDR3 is CASSPPRRTTGELFF. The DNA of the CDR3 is TGTGCCAGCTCACCACCGCGGAGGACAACCGGGGAGCTGTTTTTT.